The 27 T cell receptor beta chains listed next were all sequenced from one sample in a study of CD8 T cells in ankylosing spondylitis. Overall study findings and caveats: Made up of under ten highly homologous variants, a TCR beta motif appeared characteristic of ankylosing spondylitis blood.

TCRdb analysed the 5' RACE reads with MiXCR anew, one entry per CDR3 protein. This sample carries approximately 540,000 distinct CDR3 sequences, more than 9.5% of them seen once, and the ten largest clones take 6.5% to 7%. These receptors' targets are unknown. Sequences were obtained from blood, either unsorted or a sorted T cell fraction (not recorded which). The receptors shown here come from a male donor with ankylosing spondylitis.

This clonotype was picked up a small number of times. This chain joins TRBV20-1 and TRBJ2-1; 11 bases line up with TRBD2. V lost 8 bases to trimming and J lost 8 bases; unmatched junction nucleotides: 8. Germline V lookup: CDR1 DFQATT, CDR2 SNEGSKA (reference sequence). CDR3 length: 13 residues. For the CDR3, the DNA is TGCAGTACAGAGGCTAGCGGGAGGTATGAGCAGTTCTTC. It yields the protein CSTEASGRYEQFF.

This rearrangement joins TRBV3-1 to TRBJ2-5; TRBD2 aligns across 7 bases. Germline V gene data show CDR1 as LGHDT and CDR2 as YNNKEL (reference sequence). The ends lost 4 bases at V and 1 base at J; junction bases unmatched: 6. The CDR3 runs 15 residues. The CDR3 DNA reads TGTGCCAGCAGCCGATCTAGCGGCCTCCAAGAGACCCAGTACTTC. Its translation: CASSRSSGLQETQYF.

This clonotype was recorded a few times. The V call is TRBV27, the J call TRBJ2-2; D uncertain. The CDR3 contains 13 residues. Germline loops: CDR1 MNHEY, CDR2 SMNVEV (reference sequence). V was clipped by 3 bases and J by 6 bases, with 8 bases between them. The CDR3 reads CASSFQGPGELFF. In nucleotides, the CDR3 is TGTGCCAGCAGTTTTCAAGGGCCCGGGGAGCTGTTTTTT.

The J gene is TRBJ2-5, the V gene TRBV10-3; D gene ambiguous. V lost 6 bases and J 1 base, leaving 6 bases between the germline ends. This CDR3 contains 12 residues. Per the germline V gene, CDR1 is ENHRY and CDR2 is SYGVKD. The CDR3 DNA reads TGTGCCATCAGCGGCAGCCAAGAGACCCAGTACTTC. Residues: CAISGSQETQYF.

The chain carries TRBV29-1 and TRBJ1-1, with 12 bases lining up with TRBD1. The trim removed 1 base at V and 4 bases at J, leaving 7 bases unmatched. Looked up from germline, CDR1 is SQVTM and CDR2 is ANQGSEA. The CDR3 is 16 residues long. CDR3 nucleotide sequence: TGCAGCGTTGAAGGGGACAGGGGGCTAGTGAGCACTGAAGCTTTCTTT. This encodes CSVEGDRGLVSTEAFF.

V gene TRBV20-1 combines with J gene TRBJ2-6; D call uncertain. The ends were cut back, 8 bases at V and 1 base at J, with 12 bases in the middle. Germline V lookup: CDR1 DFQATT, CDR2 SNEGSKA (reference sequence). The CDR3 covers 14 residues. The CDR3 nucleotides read TGCAGTATCCAGAAGGGATCTGGGGCCAACGTCCTGACTTTC. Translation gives CSIQKGSGANVLTF.

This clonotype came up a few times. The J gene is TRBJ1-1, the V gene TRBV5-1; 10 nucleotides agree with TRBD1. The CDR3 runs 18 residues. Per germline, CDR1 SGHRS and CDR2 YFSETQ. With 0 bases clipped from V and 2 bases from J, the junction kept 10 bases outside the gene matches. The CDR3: CASSLVGAWTGGNTEAFF. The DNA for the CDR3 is TGCGCCAGCAGCTTGGTCGGGGCTTGGACAGGGGGAAACACTGAAGCTTTCTTT.

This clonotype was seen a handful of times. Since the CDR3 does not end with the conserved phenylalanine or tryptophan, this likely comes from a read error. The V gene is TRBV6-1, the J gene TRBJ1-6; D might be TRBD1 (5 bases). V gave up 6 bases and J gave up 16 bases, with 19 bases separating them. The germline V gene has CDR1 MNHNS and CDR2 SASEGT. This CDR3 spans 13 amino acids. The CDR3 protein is CASRHRGAGGLHL. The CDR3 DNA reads TGTGCCAGCAGACACCGAGGGGCCGGGGGTCTCCACCTT.

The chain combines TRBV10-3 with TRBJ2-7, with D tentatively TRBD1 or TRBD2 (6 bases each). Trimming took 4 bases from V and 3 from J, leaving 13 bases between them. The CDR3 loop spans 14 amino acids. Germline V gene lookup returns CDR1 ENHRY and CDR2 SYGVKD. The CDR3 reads CAISAGGGGYEQYV. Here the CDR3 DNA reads TGTGCCATCAGTGCCGGAGGAGGGGGCTACGAGCAGTACGTC.

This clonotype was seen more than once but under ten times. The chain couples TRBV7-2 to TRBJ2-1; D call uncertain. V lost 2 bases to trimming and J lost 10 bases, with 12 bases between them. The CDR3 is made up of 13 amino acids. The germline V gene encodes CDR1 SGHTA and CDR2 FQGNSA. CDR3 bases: TGTGCCAGCAGCTTACTTCCTGACGGAGAGCAGTTCTTC. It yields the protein CASSLLPDGEQFF. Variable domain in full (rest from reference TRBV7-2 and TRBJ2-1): GAGVSQSPSNKVTEKGKDVELRCDPISGHTALYWYRQSLGQGLEFLIYFQGNSAPDKSGLPSDRFSAERTGGSVSTLTIQRTQQEDSAVYLCASSLLPDGEQFFGPGTRLTVL.

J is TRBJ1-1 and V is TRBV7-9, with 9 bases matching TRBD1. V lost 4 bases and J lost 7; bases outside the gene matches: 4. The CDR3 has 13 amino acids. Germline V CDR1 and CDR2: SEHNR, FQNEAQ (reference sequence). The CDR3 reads CASSSRDRDEAFF. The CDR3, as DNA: TGTGCCAGCAGCTCCCGGGACAGGGATGAAGCTTTCTTT. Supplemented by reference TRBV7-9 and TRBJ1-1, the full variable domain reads DTGVSQNPRHKITKRGQNVTFRCDPISEHNRLYWYRQTLGQGPEFLTYFQNEAQLEKSRLLSDRFSAERPKGSFSTLEIQRTEQGDSAMYLCASSSRDRDEAFFGQGTRLTVV.

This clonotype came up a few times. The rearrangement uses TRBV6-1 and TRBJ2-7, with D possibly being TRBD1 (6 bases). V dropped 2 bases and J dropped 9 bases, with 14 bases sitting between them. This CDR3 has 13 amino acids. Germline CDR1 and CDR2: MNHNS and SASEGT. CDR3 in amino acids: CASSESQGFVQYV. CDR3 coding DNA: TGTGCCAGCAGTGAATCACAGGGTTTCGTGCAGTACGTC.

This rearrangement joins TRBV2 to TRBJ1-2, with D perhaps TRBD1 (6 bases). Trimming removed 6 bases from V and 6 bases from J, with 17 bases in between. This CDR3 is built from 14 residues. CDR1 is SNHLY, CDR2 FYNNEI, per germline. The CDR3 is CASSKTQGSDGYTF. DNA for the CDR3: TGTGCCAGCAGCAAAACACAGGGATCGGATGGCTACACCTTC.

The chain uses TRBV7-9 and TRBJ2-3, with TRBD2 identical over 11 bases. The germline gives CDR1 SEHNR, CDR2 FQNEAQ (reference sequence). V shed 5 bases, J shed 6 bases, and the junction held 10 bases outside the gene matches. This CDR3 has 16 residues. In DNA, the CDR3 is TGTGCCAGCAGCCCGATGGGGCTAGCGGGAGGTGATACGCAGTATTTT. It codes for CASSPMGLAGGDTQYF.

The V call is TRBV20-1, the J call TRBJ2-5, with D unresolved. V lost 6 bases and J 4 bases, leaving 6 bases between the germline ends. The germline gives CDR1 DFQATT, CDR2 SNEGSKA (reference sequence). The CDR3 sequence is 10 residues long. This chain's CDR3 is CSAARETQYF. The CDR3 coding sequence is TGCAGTGCGGCCCGAGAGACCCAGTACTTC.

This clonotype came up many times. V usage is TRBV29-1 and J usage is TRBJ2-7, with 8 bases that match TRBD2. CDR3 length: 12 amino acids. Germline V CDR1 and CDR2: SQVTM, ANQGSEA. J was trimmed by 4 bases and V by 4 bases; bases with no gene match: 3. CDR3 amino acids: CSVVGRAYEQYF. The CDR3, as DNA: TGCAGCGTTGTCGGGAGGGCATACGAGCAGTACTTC.

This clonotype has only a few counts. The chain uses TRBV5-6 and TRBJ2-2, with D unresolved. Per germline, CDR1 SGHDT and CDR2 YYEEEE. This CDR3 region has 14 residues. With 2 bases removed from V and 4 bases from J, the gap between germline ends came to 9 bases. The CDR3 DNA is TGTGCCAGCAGCTTTTCGCCGGGCACCGGGGAGCTGTTTTTT. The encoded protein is CASSFSPGTGELFF.

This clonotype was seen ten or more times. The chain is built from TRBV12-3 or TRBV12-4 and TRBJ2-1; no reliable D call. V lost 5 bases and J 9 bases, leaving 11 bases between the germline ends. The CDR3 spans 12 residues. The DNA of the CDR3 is TGTGCCAGCAGTGGCCCTTTGGGTGAGCAGTTCTTC. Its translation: CASSGPLGEQFF.

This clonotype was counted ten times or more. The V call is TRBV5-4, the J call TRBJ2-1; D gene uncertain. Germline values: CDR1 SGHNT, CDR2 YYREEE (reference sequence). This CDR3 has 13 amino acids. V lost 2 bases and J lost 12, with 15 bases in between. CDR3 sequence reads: CASSLGSNQRQFF. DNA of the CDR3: TGTGCCAGCAGCTTAGGGTCCAACCAACGGCAGTTCTTC.

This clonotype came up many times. In DNA form, the CDR3 reads TGTGCCAGCAGCGGCGGACAGGGCCCGAGCTCTGGAAACACCATATATTTT. This sequence encodes CASSGGQGPSSGNTIYF. The genes are TRBV7-2 and TRBJ1-3, with 8 bases identical to TRBD1. This CDR3 comprises 17 residues. The V and J ends lost 5 bases and 0 bases, in that order; junction bases with no gene match: 9. The germline V gene has CDR1 SGHTA and CDR2 FQGNSA.

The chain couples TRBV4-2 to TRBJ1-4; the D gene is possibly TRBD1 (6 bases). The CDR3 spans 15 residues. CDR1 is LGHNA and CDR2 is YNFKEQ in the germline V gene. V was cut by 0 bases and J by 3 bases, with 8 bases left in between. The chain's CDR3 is CASSQDTGSNEKLFF. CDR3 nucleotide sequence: TGTGCCAGCAGCCAAGACACAGGGTCTAATGAAAAACTGTTTTTT.

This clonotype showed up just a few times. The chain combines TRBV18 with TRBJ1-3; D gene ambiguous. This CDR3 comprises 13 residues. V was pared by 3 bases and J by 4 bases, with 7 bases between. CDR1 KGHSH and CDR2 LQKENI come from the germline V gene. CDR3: CASSPPRGNTIYF. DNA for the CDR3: TGTGCCAGCTCACCTCCCCGGGGAAACACCATATATTTT.

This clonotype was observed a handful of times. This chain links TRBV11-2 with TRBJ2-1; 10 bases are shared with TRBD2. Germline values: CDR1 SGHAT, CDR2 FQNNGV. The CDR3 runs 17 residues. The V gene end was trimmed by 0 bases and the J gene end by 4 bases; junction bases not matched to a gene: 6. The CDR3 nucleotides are TGTGCCAGCAGCTTAGATCGAGCGGGAGGGCCGTACAATGAGCAGTTCTTC. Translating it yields CASSLDRAGGPYNEQFF.

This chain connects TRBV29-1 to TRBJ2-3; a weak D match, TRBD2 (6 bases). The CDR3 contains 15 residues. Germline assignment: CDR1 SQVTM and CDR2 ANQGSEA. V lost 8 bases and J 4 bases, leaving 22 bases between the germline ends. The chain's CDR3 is CSSRPQGGVSDTQYF. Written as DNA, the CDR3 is TGCAGCTCCCGCCCCCAGGGCGGGGTGTCAGATACGCAGTATTTT.

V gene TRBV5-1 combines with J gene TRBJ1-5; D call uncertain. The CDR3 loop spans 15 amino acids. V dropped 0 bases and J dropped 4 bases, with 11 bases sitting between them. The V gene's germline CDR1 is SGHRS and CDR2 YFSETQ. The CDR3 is CASSLDGRTNQPQHF. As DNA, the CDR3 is TGCGCCAGCAGCTTGGATGGACGGACTAATCAGCCCCAGCATTTT. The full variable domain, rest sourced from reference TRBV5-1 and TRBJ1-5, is KAGVTQTPRYLIKTRGQQVTLSCSPISGHRSVSWYQQTPGQGLQFLFEYFSETQRNKGNFPGRFSGRQFSNSRSEMNVSTLELGDSALYLCASSLDGRTNQPQHFGDGTRLSIL.

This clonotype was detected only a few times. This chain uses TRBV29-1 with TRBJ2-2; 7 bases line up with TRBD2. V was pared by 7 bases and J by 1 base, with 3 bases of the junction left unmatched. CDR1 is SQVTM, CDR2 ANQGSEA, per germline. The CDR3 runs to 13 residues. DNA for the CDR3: TGCAGCGGCGGGAGCCAGAACACCGGGGAGCTGTTTTTT. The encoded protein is CSGGSQNTGELFF.

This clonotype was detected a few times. Written as DNA, the CDR3 is TGTGCCATCGGGGGGACAGTGGACACAGATACGCAGTATTTT. Translating gives CAIGGTVDTDTQYF. J is TRBJ2-3 and V is TRBV10-3; D may be TRBD1 (7 bases). Trimming removed 8 bases from V and 2 bases from J, with 14 bases in between. Looked up from germline, CDR1 is ENHRY and CDR2 is SYGVKD. The CDR3 consists of 14 residues.